A single sample is the source of the 3 T cell receptor beta chains below, sequenced in a study of T cells in Graves' hyperthyroidism and ophthalmopathy. What was amplified from RNA transcripts were TCR beta CDR3 regions. First-round RT-PCR of the TCR CDR3 relied on the HTBI primer set. TCRdb re-called the multiplex PCR reads with MiXCR, one entry per CDR3 protein. The sample carries roughly 550,000 distinct CDR3 sequences, 16% recorded once. Specimen: blood. The source of these receptors is a woman aged 25 to 45 with Graves' ophthalmopathy.

The CDR3 DNA sequence: TGTGCCAGCAGCTTCACCCGGGGTGGGGGCATGTTCCCCTATGGCTACACCTTC. Translation: CASSFTRGGGMFPYGYTF. This chain links TRBV7-2 with TRBJ1-2; maybe TRBD1 (6 bases). The CDR3 is 18 amino acids. Germline V lookup: CDR1 SGHTA, CDR2 FQGNSA. Trimming cost V 3 bases and J 4 bases, with 24 bases left between them.

The chain combines TRBV27 with TRBJ2-1; TRBD1 matches at 8 bases. CDR1 is MNHEY, CDR2 SMNVEV, per germline (reference sequence). CDR3 size: 14 residues. The V segment lost 1 base and the J segment 6 bases; nucleotides outside the gene matches: 2. CDR3: CASSLLQGGNEQFF. CDR3 coding DNA: TGTGCCAGCAGTTTATTACAGGGGGGCAATGAGCAGTTCTTC.

About this clonotype itself: This may stem from a read error, because a much larger clone lies one nucleotide away. This chain links TRBV20-1 with TRBJ2-3; 12 positions agree with TRBD2. Germline lookup yields CDR1 DFQATT and CDR2 SNEGSKA (reference sequence). The CDR3 spans 19 residues. After removal of 5 bases from V and 0 bases from J, the junction contained 15 bases not matched to a gene. The CDR3 reads CSAYPLAGGLHLSTDTQYF. DNA for the CDR3: TGCAGTGCTTACCCCCTAGCGGGAGGGCTCCATTTGAGCACAGATACGCAGTATTTT.